This TCR beta chain was identified during a study of beta chain features in type 1 diabetes. Across the study: The examined sorted cells totaled under 120 million across samples.

Per the germline V gene, CDR1 is LNHDA and CDR2 is SQIVND (reference sequence). V lost 4 bases to trimming and J lost 0 bases; unmatched junction nucleotides: 5. CDR3 length equals 16 residues. Whole-study findings and limits: Type 1 diabetes patients had TCRB CDR3s that were shorter (moderately but significantly so) in all four CD4+ subsets.

The entirety of the isolated RNA underwent reverse transcription, so expressed TCRB transcripts were sequenced. TCRdb's table, derived via immunoSEQ multiplex PCR, lists solely in-frame clones and lacks some. The table includes hundreds of thousands of clones, more than 13% detected once. Comment on this clone: Its antigen is undetermined.

Sorting of CD4+ naive, central memory, regulatory and stem cell-like memory cells was performed via CD45RO/CCR7/CD25/CD127/CD95/CD27. This rearrangement joins TRBV19 to TRBJ2-4, with 8 bases identical to TRBD1. The sequencing sample was made of naive CD4+ T cells from blood. The sequence came from a man between 18 and 29 years old with type 1 diabetes. DNA of the CDR3: TGTGCCAGTAGTACGACAGGGGTTATAGCCAAAAACATTCAGTACTTC. Protein: CASSTTGVIAKNIQYF.